These T cell receptor beta chains were read from a single sample in a study of CD8 T cells in ankylosing spondylitis. TCRdb itself ran the 5' RACE reads through MiXCR, one entry per CDR3 protein. This sample carries approximately 300,000 distinct CDR3 sequences, about 19% of them seen once, and the ten largest clones take roughly 8.3%. Sequencing was carried out using blood, either unsorted or a sorted T cell fraction (not recorded which). All receptors derive from a male donor with ankylosing spondylitis or in good health (not recorded which). Both conserved end residues are part of each CDR3. The order of the fields is V gene, clone size, J gene, D gene, CDR3 DNA, CDR3 protein. D genes are given only for firm matches. Only some rows state a clone size, as once, few, many or a class for expanded clones.

V: TRBV20-1; size: many; J: TRBJ2-1; D: NA; DNA: TGCAGTGCTCCAGACGCAAGGTCTGCGAATGAGCAGTTCTTC; CDR3: CSAPDARSANEQFF
V: TRBV10-3; size: few; J: TRBJ2-1; D: TRBD2; DNA: TGTGCCATCAGTGAACGGACTAGCGGGGACAATGAGCAGTTCTTC; CDR3: CAISERTSGDNEQFF
V: TRBV20-1; size: NA; J: TRBJ1-1; D: NA; DNA: TGCAGTGCTAGCTGGACTGAAGCTTTCTTT; CDR3: CSASWTEAFF
V: TRBV20-1; size: once; J: TRBJ2-1; D: TRBD2; DNA: TGCAGTGTTCGTGGACTAGCGGGAATAGGGGACAATGAGCAGTTCTTC; CDR3: CSVRGLAGIGDNEQFF
V: TRBV25-1; size: few; J: TRBJ2-2; D: NA; DNA: TGTGCCAGCAGTGAATGGGCGGGCGGGGAGCTGTTTTTT; CDR3: CASSEWAGGELFF
V: TRBV5-1; size: NA; J: TRBJ2-1; D: TRBD1; DNA: TGCGCCAGCAGGCCCCCGGGACAGGGTAGCAATGAGCAGTTCTTC; CDR3: CASRPPGQGSNEQFF
V: TRBV7-9; size: many; J: TRBJ2-5; D: NA; DNA: TGTGCCAGTCGGACAGCCCAAGAGACCCAGTACTTC; CDR3: CASRTAQETQYF
V: TRBV6-5; size: few; J: TRBJ1-6; D: NA; DNA: TGTGCCAGCAGTTACTCAGGGGGGGATTCACCCCTCCACTTT; CDR3: CASSYSGGDSPLHF
V: TRBV10-3; size: few; J: TRBJ2-5; D: TRBD1; DNA: TGTGCCATCAGGACAGGGGCGGCAGAGACCCAGTACTTC; CDR3: CAIRTGAAETQYF
V: TRBV7-2; size: NA; J: TRBJ2-6; D: NA; DNA: TGTGCCAAACAGTGGGTCTCCGGGGCCAACGTCCTGACTTTC; CDR3: CAKQWVSGANVLTF
V: TRBV27; size: few; J: TRBJ2-1; D: TRBD2; DNA: TGTGCCAGCAGTTTTGGGGTAGCGGGGAGCTCCTACAATGAGCAGTTCTTC; CDR3: CASSFGVAGSSYNEQFF
V: TRBV3-1; size: few; J: TRBJ2-3; D: NA; DNA: TGTGCCAGCAGCCGGACACAACCCACAGATACGCAGTATTTT; CDR3: CASSRTQPTDTQYF
V: TRBV20-1; size: NA; J: TRBJ2-3; D: TRBD2; DNA: TGCAGTGCTAGAGATCTGGGGGGGAGACCTATAGATACGCAGTATTTT; CDR3: CSARDLGGRPIDTQYF
V: TRBV30; size: once; J: TRBJ2-2; D: TRBD2; DNA: TGTGCCTGGAGTCCGGGACTAGCGAACACCGGGGAGCTGTTTTTT; CDR3: CAWSPGLANTGELFF
V: TRBV9; size: few; J: TRBJ2-1; D: TRBD2; DNA: TGTGCCAGCAGCGAAGGACTAGCGGGGGGGTCTTACAATGAGCAGTTCTTC; CDR3: CASSEGLAGGSYNEQFF
V: TRBV14; size: NA; J: TRBJ1-4; D: NA; DNA: TGTGCCAGCAGCCAAGATCCGGGACTAGGGGGAAAACTGTTTTTT; CDR3: CASSQDPGLGGKLFF
V: TRBV12-3/TRBV12-4; size: many; J: TRBJ2-2; D: TRBD2; DNA: TGTGCCAGCAGTTTCAGCGGGAGGTCTTCCGGGGAGCTGTTTTTT; CDR3: CASSFSGRSSGELFF
V: TRBV2; size: few; J: TRBJ1-5; D: TRBD1; DNA: TGTGCCAGCAGTAAAAGTTGGACAGGGGATCAGCCCCAGCATTTT; CDR3: CASSKSWTGDQPQHF
V: TRBV12-3/TRBV12-4; size: once; J: TRBJ2-2; D: TRBD1; DNA: TGTGCCAGCAGAAAGACCGGGACAGCGAACACCGGGGAGCTGTTTTTT; CDR3: CASRKTGTANTGELFF
V: TRBV3-1; size: NA; J: TRBJ1-5; D: NA; DNA: TGTGCCAGCAGCTCGGGGACGGCAGCTAGCAATCAGCCCCAGCATTTT; CDR3: CASSSGTAASNQPQHF
V: TRBV4-1; size: NA; J: TRBJ2-3; D: NA; DNA: TGCGCCAGCAGCCAAAGGGGCCAAGTGCCTACAGATACGCAGTATTTT; CDR3: CASSQRGQVPTDTQYF
V: TRBV12-3/TRBV12-4; size: NA; J: TRBJ2-2; D: NA; DNA: TGTGCCAGCAGTGAGGGACCAACGAGCACCGGGGAGCTGTTTTTT; CDR3: CASSEGPTSTGELFF
V: TRBV12-3/TRBV12-4; size: NA; J: TRBJ1-4; D: NA; DNA: TGTGCCAGCAGTCCTAAGGGGTGGGGGGACCATAATGAAAAACTGTTTTTT; CDR3: CASSPKGWGDHNEKLFF
V: TRBV14; size: few; J: TRBJ2-2; D: NA; DNA: TGTGCCAGCAGCTCGGGACCCTACACCGGGGAGCTGTTTTTT; CDR3: CASSSGPYTGELFF
V: TRBV12-3/TRBV12-4; size: NA; J: TRBJ1-2; D: TRBD1; DNA: TGTGCCAGCAGTTCACAGGGGAGCGGCTATGGCTACACCTTC; CDR3: CASSSQGSGYGYTF
V: TRBV19; size: few; J: TRBJ1-5; D: NA; DNA: TGTGCCAGTAGTATAGAACAGGGTAGCAATCAGCCCCAGCATTTT; CDR3: CASSIEQGSNQPQHF
V: TRBV5-1; size: NA; J: TRBJ2-1; D: TRBD2; DNA: TGCGCCAGCAGCTTCACTAGCGTCGACTACAATGAGCAGTTCTTC; CDR3: CASSFTSVDYNEQFF
V: TRBV5-1; size: NA; J: TRBJ2-1; D: NA; DNA: TGCGCCAGCGGCTTTACGCGTGGTGAGCAGTTCTTC; CDR3: CASGFTRGEQFF
V: TRBV6-6; size: NA; J: TRBJ1-4; D: NA; DNA: TGTGCCAGCAGTCCGAATAATGAAAAACTGTTTTTT; CDR3: CASSPNNEKLFF
V: TRBV7-2; size: NA; J: TRBJ2-5; D: NA; DNA: TGTGCCAGCAGCTTCGGACATGGAGAGACCCAGTACTTC; CDR3: CASSFGHGETQYF
V: TRBV20-1; size: few; J: TRBJ2-1; D: TRBD2; DNA: TGCAGTGCTACAGATAGCGGGGGGCCCAATGAGCAGTTCTTC; CDR3: CSATDSGGPNEQFF
V: TRBV5-1; size: NA; J: TRBJ1-1; D: NA; DNA: TGCGCCAGCAGCTTGGATAGCCAGATGAACACTGAAGCTTTCTTT; CDR3: CASSLDSQMNTEAFF
V: TRBV11-2; size: few; J: TRBJ2-5; D: TRBD2; DNA: TGTGCCAGCAGCTTACCCGGACTAGCGAGGGAGACCCAGTACTTC; CDR3: CASSLPGLARETQYF
V: TRBV20-1; size: NA; J: TRBJ1-4; D: NA; DNA: TGCAGTGCTAGAGAATTAGGGGCCCAGGGAGAACTGTTTTTT; CDR3: CSARELGAQGELFF
V: TRBV28; size: NA; J: TRBJ2-1; D: TRBD2; DNA: TGTGCCAGCAGTTACATCGCGCTAGCGGGGAGAAATGAGCAGTTCTTC; CDR3: CASSYIALAGRNEQFF
V: TRBV5-8; size: NA; J: TRBJ2-1; D: NA; DNA: TGTGCCAGCAGCTTGCCGGGCTTTAATGAGCAGTTCTTC; CDR3: CASSLPGFNEQFF
V: TRBV12-3/TRBV12-4; size: NA; J: TRBJ2-2; D: NA; DNA: TGTGCCAGCAGTTTCGGTTGGGACCGCGAGGGCTCCGGGGAGCTGTTTTTT; CDR3: CASSFGWDREGSGELFF
V: TRBV12-3/TRBV12-4; size: NA; J: TRBJ2-3; D: NA; DNA: TGTGCCAGCAGTCCCGGACGGGCCGAGTCAGATACGCAGTATTTT; CDR3: CASSPGRAESDTQYF
V: TRBV7-8; size: NA; J: TRBJ2-3; D: NA; DNA: TGTGCCAACAGCCAGGGGCCTGGCAGCACAGATACGCAGTATTTT; CDR3: CANSQGPGSTDTQYF
V: TRBV24-1; size: many; J: TRBJ1-1; D: NA; DNA: TGTGCCACCAGTGTGGGGAGCACTGAAGCTTTCTTT; CDR3: CATSVGSTEAFF
V: TRBV4-1; size: NA; J: TRBJ2-2; D: TRBD2; DNA: TGCGCCAGCAGCCAAGATGTTCTAGCGGGGGGGCCTAACACCGGGGAGCTGTTTTTT; CDR3: CASSQDVLAGGPNTGELFF